This TCR beta chain is from a study of cytomegalovirus exposure and HLA in healthy donors. These donors were members of the roughly 120-subject validation cohort, a group separate from the approximately 700-subject first cohort. With 4 bases clipped from V and 0 bases from J, the junction kept 5 bases outside the gene matches. This CDR3 is 17 amino acids long. Germline V gene data show CDR1 as SGHTA and CDR2 as FQGNSA. Generated by immunoSEQ multiplex PCR, the TCRdb table keeps only in-frame clones and is missing some. Of under 200,000 clones listed, approximately 87% were seen once; the top ten hold 5% to 7%.

The source is a woman in her thirties in good health and CMV-seronegative. The genes are TRBV7-2 and TRBJ1-3, with 11 positions matching TRBD1. The sample comprised PBMCs. The CDR3 bases are TGTGCCAGCAGCTCAGGACAGGGGGCTTACTCTGGAAACACCATATATTTT. Its translation is CASSSGQGAYSGNTIYF.